One and the same sample provided the 19 T cell receptor beta chains below, sequenced in a study of blood T cell repertoires in COVID-19. This table comes from immunoSEQ multiplex PCR, and its TCRdb copy is limited to in-frame clones, with some not included. The top ten hold under 2% of the sample, which has under 300,000 clones, 85% to 90% seen once. Sequencing was done on a sample of PBMCs or T cells enriched from blood (not recorded which). Receptors were obtained from a woman aged 50 to 60 who had recovered from COVID-19.

The genes are TRBV19 and TRBJ1-5, with 10 bases fitting TRBD1. The CDR3 length is 16 residues. J lost 5 bases, V lost 6 bases, and 10 bases had no gene match. Germline CDR1 is LNHDA and CDR2 is SQIVND (reference sequence). Here the CDR3 DNA reads TGTGCCAGTAGCTTTTATGTGGGGACAGGGGATCAGCCCCAGCATTTT. This codes for CASSFYVGTGDQPQHF.

The chain combines TRBV18 with TRBJ2-3; D call uncertain. V shed 5 bases and J shed 5 bases, with 20 bases lying between them. The CDR3 consists of 16 residues. From germline, CDR1 is KGHSH and CDR2 LQKENI. This CDR3 reads CASSTGIGGFGDTQYF. CDR3 in DNA: TGTGCCAGCTCAACCGGAATCGGCGGTTTTGGAGATACGCAGTATTTT.

The chain recombines TRBV29-1 with TRBJ2-1, with D perhaps TRBD1 (5 bases). Germline lookup yields CDR1 SQVTM and CDR2 ANQGSEA. The CDR3 is made up of 12 amino acids. The V and J ends lost 6 bases and 2 bases respectively, with 8 bases between them. CDR3 bases: TGCAGCGTGGTAGGGGCCTACAATGAGCAGTTCTTC. It yields the protein CSVVGAYNEQFF.

This clone was found once. The chain links TRBV7-2 to TRBJ2-7; TRBD2 agrees at 11 bases. Losses at the gene ends were 2 bases for V and 5 bases for J; bases not matched to a gene: 5. The CDR3 extends over 15 amino acids. CDR1 is SGHTA, CDR2 FQGNSA, per germline. The CDR3 nucleotides are TGTGCCAGCAGCTTACCGACTAGCGGGACAGACGAGCAGTACTTC. It is translated as CASSLPTSGTDEQYF.

The rearrangement links TRBV4-1 to TRBJ2-7, with 13 bases aligning to TRBD2. V lost 1 base to trimming and J lost 5 bases; unmatched junction nucleotides: 11. Germline V gene data show CDR1 as MGHRA and CDR2 as YSYEKL. The CDR3 has 18 residues. The CDR3 DNA sequence: TGCGCCAGCAGCCAAGTTTTCCGGACTAGCGGGAGTCAGCACGAGCAGTACTTC. Translation gives CASSQVFRTSGSQHEQYF.

The gene calls are TRBV4-2 and TRBJ2-2, with TRBD2 matching over 8 bases. The CDR3 loop spans 15 amino acids. Trimming cost V 4 bases and J 7 bases; bases outside gene matches: 8. Per germline, CDR1 LGHNA and CDR2 YNFKEQ. The CDR3 protein is CASSLSGNRGGELFF. The CDR3 nucleotides are TGTGCCAGCAGCCTTAGCGGGAATAGAGGCGGGGAGCTGTTTTTT.

This clone was seen just once. The chain couples TRBV7-9 to TRBJ1-6; 9 nucleotides agree with TRBD1. CDR1 and CDR2 (germline): SEHNR, FQNEAQ (reference sequence). V was pared by 4 bases and J by 7 bases, with 2 bases of the junction left unmatched. This CDR3 contains 14 residues. The CDR3: CASSSDRGNSPLHF. The CDR3 nucleotides are TGTGCCAGCAGCTCCGACAGGGGGAATTCACCCCTCCACTTT.

The chain is built from TRBV29-1 and TRBJ2-7; 10 bases are shared with TRBD2. The CDR3 contains 13 residues. Unmatched junction bases numbered 4, after V lost 4 bases and J lost 4 bases. CDR1 and CDR2 (germline): SQVTM, ANQGSEA. The CDR3 spells CSVGPLAGYEQYF. As DNA, the CDR3 is TGCAGCGTTGGTCCACTAGCGGGATACGAGCAGTACTTC.

Here the CDR3 reads CASSPALEQYNSPLHF. The CDR3 coding sequence is TGTGCCAGCAGCCCAGCTCTGGAACAGTATAATTCACCCCTCCACTTT. This rearrangement joins TRBV4-2 to TRBJ1-6; D remains ambiguous. The CDR3 is 16 amino acids. The germline CDR1 and CDR2 sequences are LGHNA and YNFKEQ. The V end was cut by 4 bases, the J end by 4 bases, with 14 bases between.

The V gene is TRBV30, the J gene TRBJ2-1; 8 positions agree with TRBD2. The CDR3 length is 13 residues. With 5 bases clipped from V and 4 bases from J, the junction kept 4 bases outside the gene matches. Germline-derived CDR1 and CDR2 are GTSNPN and SVGIG (reference sequence). CDR3 nucleotide sequence: TGTGCCTGGTATAGCGGGGAATACAATGAGCAGTTCTTC. Translated, it gives CAWYSGEYNEQFF.

This chain connects TRBV4-2 to TRBJ2-7, with D possibly TRBD2 on 5 matching bases. V lost 1 base and J 0 bases, leaving 19 bases between the germline ends. This CDR3 comprises 18 residues. Germline CDR1 is LGHNA and CDR2 is YNFKEQ. The DNA for the CDR3 is TGTGCCAGCAGCCAAGGGGAGATCGGAGCGCCTAGCTCCTACGAGCAGTACTTC. Translation gives CASSQGEIGAPSSYEQYF.

This clone was detected once. The CDR3 DNA sequence: TGTGCCAGCAGCCCCTTTCACAGGGGAAACTCTGGAAACACCATATATTTT. It specifies CASSPFHRGNSGNTIYF. The chain carries TRBV7-8 and TRBJ1-3; TRBD1 aligns across 7 bases. The germline gives CDR1 SGHVS, CDR2 FQNEAQ. This CDR3 is 17 amino acids long. Germline trimming cut 5 bases from V and 0 bases from J; bases unmatched to any gene: 10.

The genes are TRBV6-5 and TRBJ2-1; 10 bases are shared with TRBD2. V lost 6 bases, J lost 4 bases, and 6 bases stayed unmatched. The CDR3 is made up of 15 amino acids. Germline CDR1 and CDR2: MNHEY and SVGAGI. CDR3: CASRLAGIPYNEQFF. The CDR3 coding sequence is TGTGCCAGCAGACTAGCGGGGATACCTTACAATGAGCAGTTCTTC.

The chain couples TRBV7-9 to TRBJ2-1, with a possible D match to TRBD1 (5 bases). Germline lookup yields CDR1 SEHNR and CDR2 FQNEAQ (reference sequence). V was shortened by 5 bases and J by 6 bases, with 17 bases between the two germline ends. The CDR3 runs 15 residues. The CDR3 region is CASSPLVQGRNEQFF. CDR3 nucleotides: TGTGCCAGCAGCCCCTTGGTGCAGGGTCGCAATGAGCAGTTCTTC. The full variable domain, in which reference TRBV7-9 and TRBJ2-1 provide the parts outside the CDR3, is DTGVSQNPRHKITKRGQNVTFRCDPISEHNRLYWYRQTLGQGPEFLTYFQNEAQLEKSRLLSDRFSAERPKGSFSTLEIQRTEQGDSAMYLCASSPLVQGRNEQFFGPGTRLTVL.

V and J are TRBV5-4 and TRBJ2-4, with 7 bases that match TRBD1. Germline CDR1 and CDR2: SGHNT and YYREEE (reference sequence). V lost 4 bases and J lost 1; bases outside the gene matches: 8. The CDR3 contains 16 residues. The CDR3 DNA is TGTGCCAGCAGCACTGCGACAGGGCGGGCCAAAAACATTCAGTACTTC. It yields the protein CASSTATGRAKNIQYF.

The chain couples TRBV2 to TRBJ2-7, with TRBD2 as a possible D gene (6 bases). CDR1 SNHLY and CDR2 FYNNEI come from the germline V gene. The CDR3 loop spans 14 amino acids. Trimming left V 8 bases short and J 1 base short, with 15 bases between. CDR3: CASRGDSVSYEQYF. DNA of the CDR3: TGTGCCAGCCGCGGGGACTCAGTTTCCTACGAGCAGTACTTC.

The V call is TRBV5-1, the J call TRBJ2-7; tentatively, D is TRBD2 (6 bases). CDR3 length equals 14 residues. Between the trimmed V and J ends, which lost 3 bases and 0 bases, there was a span of 10 bases. Germline CDR1 reads SGHRS; CDR2 reads YFSETQ. This CDR3 is CASSSSASSYEQYF. CDR3 coding DNA: TGCGCCAGCAGCTCTAGCGCTAGCTCCTACGAGCAGTACTTC.

The chain uses TRBV5-5 and TRBJ1-2; 7 bases agree with TRBD1. The germline CDR1 and CDR2 sequences are SGHKS and YYEKEE (reference sequence). The V gene end was trimmed by 0 bases and the J gene end by 6 bases; junction bases not matched to a gene: 14. This CDR3 has 17 amino acids. The CDR3 sequence: CASSLATGQPRLNGYTF. In DNA form, the CDR3 reads TGTGCCAGCAGCTTGGCCACGGGACAGCCGAGGCTTAATGGCTACACCTTC.

This clone was observed a single time. The chain couples TRBV2 to TRBJ2-1, with 9 bases aligning to TRBD2. The trim removed 5 bases at V and 7 bases at J, leaving 15 bases unmatched. CDR1 is SNHLY and CDR2 is FYNNEI in the germline V gene. This CDR3 comprises 17 residues. DNA for the CDR3: TGTGCCAGCAGTCACCTCTCTGGGCTAGCGGGATGGAATGAGCAGTTCTTC. This encodes CASSHLSGLAGWNEQFF.